This T cell receptor beta chain was documented in a study of T-cell reconstitution after alpha-beta-depleted transplantation in children. The CDR3 length is 14 residues. Germline V gene data show CDR1 as SGHVS and CDR2 as FQNEAQ. The V end was cut by 1 base, the J end by 0 bases, with 7 bases between. Findings of the study overall: Expanded clones from the graft, numbering several hundred, reportedly supplied alpha-beta T cells about two months after transplant.

During its preparation, the TCRbeta library received unique molecular identifiers. TCRdb passed the PCR reads through MiXCR, listing each CDR3 protein once. The top ten clones hold around 15% of a sample with about 500,000 distinct CDR3 sequences, over 9.5% of them seen once. The sample holds many counts of this clonotype. What it recognizes is unknown. The sequence was collected from a female patient aged 2 to 10 who had a stem cell transplant for aplastic anemia, so the T cells may come from the graft donor. The chain joins TRBV7-8 to TRBJ2-7; D gene ambiguous. Specimen: PBMCs, mostly from graft donor cells, collected 180 days after TCRalphabeta/CD19-depleted stem cell transplant. CDR3 nucleotides: TGTGCCAGCAGCTTAGAAGCCGGCTCCTACGAGCAGTACTTC. This sequence encodes CASSLEAGSYEQYF. Variable domain in full (rest from reference TRBV7-8 and TRBJ2-7): GAGVSQSPRYKVAKRGQDVALRCDPISGHVSLFWYQQALGQGPEFLTYFQNEAQLDKSGLPSDRFFAERPEGSVSTLKIQRTQQEDSAVYLCASSLEAGSYEQYFGPGTRLTVT.